These 32 T cell receptor beta chains share one sample of origin, sequenced in a study of OX40 agonist ivuxolimab in advanced cancers. Repertoires were generated with immunoSEQ multiplex PCR, while TCRdb's copy carries only in-frame clones and drops some. The sample holds approximately 100,000 clones, approximately 90% seen once. This material consisted of CD4+ or CD8+ T cells sorted from blood, taken in a trial of the OX40 agonist ivuxolimab. The receptors stem from an adult with an advanced solid tumor such as melanoma, head and neck, liver or kidney cancer.

The chain is built from TRBV12-1 and TRBJ1-2. TRBV12-1 is reported as a pseudogene. The CDR3 length is 15 residues. The DNA for the CDR3 is TGTGCCAGCAGCTCGTACAGCATACGGACCTATGGCTACACCTTC. It is translated as CASSSYSIRTYGYTF.

This chain links TRBV30 with TRBJ2-2; unclear D gene. Trimming took 3 bases from V and 5 from J, leaving 10 bases between them. From germline, CDR1 is GTSNPN and CDR2 SVGIG (reference sequence). CDR3 length: 13 amino acids. The CDR3 DNA sequence: TGTGCCTGGAGCCAACAGAGGACCGGGGAGCTGTTTTTT. Translation gives CAWSQQRTGELFF.

The genes are TRBV5-1 and TRBJ2-7, with D perhaps TRBD1 (5 bases). The V end lost 3 bases, the J end lost 0 bases, and 10 bases lay between the germline ends. This CDR3 has 14 amino acids. Looked up from germline, CDR1 is SGHRS and CDR2 is YFSETQ. Here the CDR3 DNA reads TGCGCCAGCAGCTCAGGTGGGGCCTCCTACGAGCAGTACTTC. Translating it yields CASSSGGASYEQYF.

The V call is TRBV19, the J call TRBJ1-2; the D gene is possibly TRBD1 (6 bases). This CDR3 spans 13 amino acids. The ends were cut back, 7 bases at V and 3 bases at J, with 12 bases in the middle. Per the germline V gene, CDR1 is LNHDA and CDR2 is SQIVND (reference sequence). For the CDR3, the DNA is TGTGCCAGTACCTCCACAGGGTACTATGGCTACACCTTC. As protein: CASTSTGYYGYTF.

This chain joins TRBV2 and TRBJ2-7; 11 nucleotides line up with TRBD2. The CDR3 length is 15 residues. The ends lost 6 bases at V and 5 bases at J; junction bases unmatched: 9. Germline V lookup: CDR1 SNHLY, CDR2 FYNNEI. CDR3 in amino acids: CASRPRLAGSNEQYF. The CDR3 region has the DNA TGTGCCAGCAGGCCCCGACTAGCGGGATCGAACGAGCAGTACTTC. The full variable domain, completed using reference TRBV2 and TRBJ2-7, is EPEVTQTPSHQVTQMGQEVILRCVPISNHLYFYWYRQILGQKVEFLVSFYNNEISEKSEIFDDQFSVERPDGSNFTLKIRSTKLEDSAMYFCASRPRLAGSNEQYFGPGTRLTVT.

This chain joins TRBV27 and TRBJ2-5; possible D gene TRBD1, 6 bases. Germline assignment: CDR1 MNHEY and CDR2 SMNVEV (reference sequence). Trimming pared 6 bases from V and 0 bases from J, leaving 14 bases between. This CDR3 is built from 15 residues. The CDR3 nucleotides read TGTGCCAGCAGACGGACAGCGAAGTACCAAGAGACCCAGTACTTC. Encoded protein: CASRRTAKYQETQYF.

The chain uses TRBV18 and TRBJ2-5; D remains unclear. V gave up 3 bases and J gave up 4 bases, with 15 bases separating them. Germline V gene data show CDR1 as KGHSH and CDR2 as LQKENI. The CDR3 loop spans 15 amino acids. CDR3 protein: CASSPNQGLGETQYF. The CDR3 coding sequence is TGTGCCAGCTCACCGAACCAAGGGTTGGGAGAGACCCAGTACTTC.

This clone turned up a few times. The chain links TRBV4-1 to TRBJ1-2; D is perhaps TRBD1 (5 bases). V gave up 1 base and J gave up 3 bases, with 15 bases separating them. The V gene's germline CDR1 is MGHRA and CDR2 YSYEKL. The CDR3 spans 16 residues. DNA for the CDR3: TGCGCCAGCAGCCAAGGTGGGGGACGAGGAGACTATGGCTACACCTTC. Encoded protein: CASSQGGGRGDYGYTF.

This sequence joins TRBV19 and TRBJ1-5; no reliable D call. Germline V gene lookup returns CDR1 LNHDA and CDR2 SQIVND (reference sequence). CDR3 length equals 17 residues. The V end lost 2 bases, the J end lost 4 bases, and 18 bases lay between the germline ends. As DNA, the CDR3 is TGTGCCAGTAGTATAAGGGTCCTGAGGCCCGTTAATCAGCCCCAGCATTTT. It codes for CASSIRVLRPVNQPQHF.

The rearrangement uses TRBV18 and TRBJ1-1; 8 bases line up with TRBD1. J was trimmed by 0 bases and V by 8 bases; bases with no gene match: 8. The CDR3 length is 15 residues. Looked up from germline, CDR1 is KGHSH and CDR2 is LQKENI. The CDR3 spells CASRNWTGMNTEAFF. The CDR3 DNA reads TGTGCCAGCCGGAATTGGACAGGGATGAACACTGAAGCTTTCTTT.

This clone was observed once. The rearrangement uses TRBV5-4 and TRBJ2-3; D uncertain. The germline V gene has CDR1 SGHNT and CDR2 YYREEE (reference sequence). This CDR3 comprises 15 residues. Trimming took off 1 base at V and 2 bases at J, with 11 bases between the two ends. This CDR3 reads CASSLSPQITDTQYF. The CDR3 DNA is TGTGCCAGCAGCTTGTCTCCGCAGATCACAGATACGCAGTATTTT.

V usage is TRBV4-2 and J usage is TRBJ2-1; TRBD2 matches at 10 bases. Germline V gene data show CDR1 as LGHNA and CDR2 as YNFKEQ. The CDR3 covers 16 residues. V lost 2 bases to trimming and J lost 4 bases; unmatched junction nucleotides: 5. For the CDR3, the DNA is TGTGCCAGCAGCCAAACTCTAGCGGGAGAGTACAATGAGCAGTTCTTC. Encoded protein: CASSQTLAGEYNEQFF.

The CDR3 DNA reads TGCGCCAGCAGCTTGGCGGCTATAGATGAGCAGTTCTTC. Protein product: CASSLAAIDEQFF. The chain recombines TRBV5-1 with TRBJ2-1; D is uncertain. Trimming shortened V by 0 bases and J by 8 bases, and 9 bases separated the two germline ends. The CDR3 runs 13 residues. Germline values: CDR1 SGHRS, CDR2 YFSETQ.

The chain recombines TRBV10-3 with TRBJ2-7, with 9 bases aligning to TRBD2. With V trimmed by 3 bases and J by 3 bases, 9 bases remained unmatched. The V gene's germline CDR1 is ENHRY and CDR2 SYGVKD. The CDR3 has 16 residues. The CDR3 nucleotides read TGTGCCATCAGTGAAGTAACTAGCGGGCCTTTCTACGAGCAGTACTTC. Encoded protein: CAISEVTSGPFYEQYF.

In the case of this clone: The identical CDR3 is also encoded by other nucleotide sequences in the sample. The gene calls are TRBV28 and TRBJ2-7; no clear D gene. The germline V gene encodes CDR1 MDHEN and CDR2 SYDVKM. This CDR3 has 14 residues. The V end was cut by 3 bases, the J end by 0 bases, with 9 bases between. CDR3 nucleotide sequence: TGTGCCAGCAGTTTGGCAGGAGCCTCCTACGAGCAGTACTTC. Translated, it gives CASSLAGASYEQYF.

J is TRBJ2-5 and V is TRBV11-1, with 7 positions matching TRBD1. Germline trimming cut 5 bases from V and 1 base from J; bases unmatched to any gene: 4. The CDR3 extends over 14 amino acids. Germline-derived CDR1 and CDR2 are SGHAT and FQDESV (reference sequence). The CDR3 DNA sequence: TGTGCCAGCAGCCAGGACAGGCTCCAAGAGACCCAGTACTTC. Protein: CASSQDRLQETQYF.

The V gene is TRBV5-4, the J gene TRBJ1-4, with 7 bases matching TRBD1. Germline CDR1 reads SGHNT; CDR2 reads YYREEE (reference sequence). The V and J ends lost 4 bases and 8 bases, in that order; junction bases with no gene match: 11. The CDR3 runs to 15 residues. CDR3 protein: CASSQVGPGGEKLFF. In DNA form, the CDR3 reads TGTGCCAGCAGCCAAGTAGGGCCAGGGGGAGAAAAACTGTTTTTT.

The chain has TRBV4-2 and TRBJ2-7; TRBD2 aligns across 7 bases. Germline lookup yields CDR1 LGHNA and CDR2 YNFKEQ. This CDR3 is built from 18 residues. The junction had 21 bases not matched to a gene; V was cut back by 5 bases and J by 5 bases. CDR3 loop: CASSTHSAGDRRVDEQYF. The CDR3 DNA sequence: TGTGCCAGCAGCACTCACAGTGCGGGAGATCGTCGGGTAGACGAGCAGTACTTC.

The rearrangement joins TRBV19 to TRBJ2-5; 9 bases are shared with TRBD1. Looked up from germline, CDR1 is LNHDA and CDR2 is SQIVND (reference sequence). The CDR3 is made up of 13 amino acids. The trim removed 7 bases at V and 6 bases at J, leaving 6 bases unmatched. The CDR3 DNA sequence: TGTGCCAGTATGGACAGGGGAGCGCAGACCCAGTACTTC. Its protein is CASMDRGAQTQYF.

The rearrangement uses TRBV7-2 and TRBJ2-1, with 8 nucleotides matching TRBD2. V dropped 3 bases and J dropped 0; count of bases not matched to a gene: 4. In germline, CDR1 is SGHTA, CDR2 FQGNSA. The CDR3 extends over 16 amino acids. This CDR3 is CASSLGGRYSYNEQFF. CDR3 coding DNA: TGTGCCAGCAGCTTGGGCGGGAGGTACTCCTACAATGAGCAGTTCTTC.

The chain couples TRBV30 to TRBJ1-4, with TRBD1 as a possible D gene (6 bases). Between the trimmed V and J ends, which lost 1 base and 7 bases, there was a span of 13 bases. There are 14 residues in the CDR3. Germline assignment: CDR1 GTSNPN and CDR2 SVGIG (reference sequence). In DNA form, the CDR3 reads TGTGCCTGGAGTGCCCCAGGGGTGGTTGAAAAACTGTTTTTT. Its translation: CAWSAPGVVEKLFF.

The gene calls are TRBV28 and TRBJ2-2; 10 bases line up with TRBD1. The germline V gene encodes CDR1 MDHEN and CDR2 SYDVKM. The CDR3 is made up of 17 amino acids. V trimming: 2 bases; J trimming: 6 bases; junction bases outside the gene matches: 9. Written as DNA, the CDR3 is TGTGCCAGCAGTTTAGACCGGTGGGACAGGGGTGCCGGGGAGCTGTTTTTT. Amino acids: CASSLDRWDRGAGELFF. Supplemented by reference TRBV28 and TRBJ2-2, the full variable domain reads DVKVTQSSRYLVKRTGEKVFLECVQDMDHENMFWYRQDPGLGLRLIYFSYDVKMKEKGDIPEGYSVSREKKERFSLILESASTNQTSMYLCASSLDRWDRGAGELFFGEGSRLTVL.

The rearrangement uses TRBV28 and TRBJ2-3; 10 nucleotides align to TRBD2. The CDR3 totals 19 residues. Germline CDR1 MDHEN, CDR2 SYDVKM. After removal of 8 bases from V and 4 bases from J, the junction contained 21 bases not matched to a gene. This CDR3 reads CASAMVSSGSSRVADTQYF. In DNA form, the CDR3 reads TGTGCCAGCGCCATGGTTTCTAGCGGGAGCTCCCGGGTGGCAGATACGCAGTATTTT.

This clone was seen once. This chain joins TRBV28 and TRBJ2-7, with TRBD1 as a possible D gene (6 bases). From germline, CDR1 is MDHEN and CDR2 SYDVKM. V lost 7 bases to trimming and J lost 0 bases, with 10 bases between them. This CDR3 is 13 amino acids long. Here the CDR3 DNA reads TGTGCCAGCATCAGGGGCAGCTCCTACGAGCAGTACTTC. This sequence encodes CASIRGSSYEQYF.

The chain employs TRBV19 and TRBJ1-3; TRBD1 is a possible D gene (6 bases). The CDR3 is made up of 15 amino acids. CDR1 is LNHDA and CDR2 is SQIVND in the germline V gene (reference sequence). Trimming removed 4 bases at V and 0 bases at J, with 10 bases between. Here the CDR3 DNA reads TGTGCCAGTAGTACCGACAGGTTCTCTGGAAACACCATATATTTT. This codes for CASSTDRFSGNTIYF.

This chain uses TRBV5-1 with TRBJ2-1; no clear D. There are 15 residues in the CDR3. From germline, CDR1 is SGHRS and CDR2 YFSETQ. V lost 0 bases to trimming and J lost 4 bases, with 11 bases between them. The CDR3 protein is CASSLAGNTYNEQFF. The CDR3 nucleotides read TGCGCCAGCAGCTTGGCTGGGAATACGTACAATGAGCAGTTCTTC.

This clone occurred once. This chain links TRBV7-2 with TRBJ2-5; 7 nucleotides agree with TRBD2. V lost 5 bases to trimming and J lost 5 bases; unmatched junction nucleotides: 14. The CDR3 totals 16 residues. Germline-derived CDR1 and CDR2 are SGHTA and FQGNSA. Here the CDR3 reads CASSLYRGRLGETQYF. The CDR3 DNA reads TGTGCCAGCAGCCTGTACCGCGGGAGATTGGGGGAGACCCAGTACTTC. The whole variable domain, filled in from reference TRBV7-2 and TRBJ2-5, reads GAGVSQSPSNKVTEKGKDVELRCDPISGHTALYWYRQSLGQGLEFLIYFQGNSAPDKSGLPSDRFSAERTGGSVSTLTIQRTQQEDSAVYLCASSLYRGRLGETQYFGPGTRLLVL.

This clone has just a few counts. This rearrangement joins TRBV6-1 to TRBJ2-5; D gene ambiguous. Germline loops: CDR1 MNHNS, CDR2 SASEGT. The V gene lost 9 bases and the J gene lost 2 bases, with 16 bases spanning the gap. This CDR3 has 14 residues. The CDR3 DNA follows: TGTGCCAGTACCTGGATGGGGAAACAAGAGACCCAGTACTTC. This codes for CASTWMGKQETQYF.

The rearrangement uses TRBV5-8 and TRBJ1-5; tentative D call: TRBD1 (5 bases). The CDR3 runs 13 residues. Trimming removed 2 bases at V and 7 bases at J, with 10 bases between. Germline V lookup: CDR1 SGHTS, CDR2 YDEGEE. The CDR3 here is CASSFQGIQPQHF. The CDR3 DNA is TGTGCCAGCAGCTTTCAGGGAATACAGCCCCAGCATTTT.

The chain carries TRBV7-3 and TRBJ2-7; TRBD1 agrees at 9 bases. This CDR3 region has 15 residues. The junction had 8 bases not matched to a gene; V was cut back by 1 base and J by 7 bases. Germline V gene data show CDR1 as SGHTA and CDR2 as FQGTGA. The CDR3 is CASSLIRTGAGEQYF. CDR3 DNA sequence: TGTGCCAGCAGCTTAATCCGGACAGGGGCTGGAGAGCAGTACTTC.

The DNA of the CDR3 is TGTGCCAGCAGCTTTACGTCGTACACAGATACGCAGTATTTT. It specifies CASSFTSYTDTQYF. The V call is TRBV7-2, the J call TRBJ2-3; D remains ambiguous. Germline V gene data show CDR1 as SGHTA and CDR2 as FQGNSA. V lost 3 bases and J 2 bases, leaving 9 bases between the germline ends. The CDR3 is made up of 14 amino acids.

The J gene is TRBJ2-5, the V gene TRBV7-9; 7 positions match TRBD1. There are 14 residues in the CDR3. Germline V gene sequence: CDR1 SEHNR, CDR2 FQNEAQ (reference sequence). Trimming cost V 5 bases and J 4 bases; bases outside gene matches: 7. CDR3 amino acids: CASSRGQGVETQYF. The CDR3 nucleotides are TGTGCCAGCAGCCGAGGGCAGGGGGTAGAGACCCAGTACTTC.